Each of the 24 T cell receptor beta chains below was sequenced from the same sample in a study of cytomegalovirus exposure and HLA in healthy donors. Primers for the PCR totalled 60 Vbeta and 13 Jbeta. Clones were sequenced by immunoSEQ multiplex PCR, and TCRdb holds only the in-frame ones, with some missing. The profile shows around 140,000 clones, 75% of them singletons. The material sequenced was PBMCs. The receptor source for this set is a man younger than 40 in good health and CMV-seronegative.

The chain combines TRBV9 with TRBJ1-1; weak D call: TRBD1 (5 bases). Germline V CDR1 and CDR2: SGDLS, YYNGEE. There are 15 residues in the CDR3. V was cut by 4 bases and J by 3 bases, with 16 bases left in between. DNA of the CDR3: TGTGCCAGCAGCTCCCCCGGGGGGGAGGACACTGAAGCTTTCTTT. Its protein product is CASSSPGGEDTEAFF.

This chain connects TRBV6-5 to TRBJ1-5; D unclear. The germline gives CDR1 MNHEY, CDR2 SVGAGI. The CDR3 covers 15 residues. V was shortened by 7 bases and J by 0 bases, with 13 bases between the two germline ends. The CDR3 spells CASTLRPYSNQPQHF. In DNA, the CDR3 is TGTGCCAGCACACTGCGGCCTTATAGCAATCAGCCCCAGCATTTT.

The rearrangement joins TRBV10-3 to TRBJ2-1; TRBD1 agrees at 9 bases. Germline CDR1 ENHRY, CDR2 SYGVKD. The CDR3 is 14 residues long. V gave up 5 bases and J gave up 10 bases; unmatched junction bases: 9. CDR3 nucleotide sequence: TGTGCCATCAGTCCGGGACAGGGTAGAGAAGAGCAGTTCTTC. Its translation: CAISPGQGREEQFF.

The rearrangement uses TRBV28 and TRBJ2-7; 11 bases agree with TRBD1. The germline V gene encodes CDR1 MDHEN and CDR2 SYDVKM. There are 14 residues in the CDR3. V trimming: 6 bases; J trimming: 4 bases; junction bases outside the gene matches: 5. The CDR3 DNA sequence: TGTGCCAGCAGGTGGGACAGGGGGTTGTACGAGCAGTACTTC. Protein sequence: CASRWDRGLYEQYF.

This clone turned up a few times. This rearrangement joins TRBV5-6 to TRBJ1-5, with D uncertain. V was trimmed by 4 bases and J by 7 bases, leaving 12 bases between them. The CDR3 totals 13 residues. Germline CDR1 is SGHDT and CDR2 is YYEEEE. The CDR3 protein is CASSVGSFQPQHF. DNA for the CDR3: TGTGCCAGCAGCGTGGGCAGTTTCCAGCCCCAGCATTTT.

The rearrangement joins TRBV28 to TRBJ2-7; maybe TRBD1 (6 bases). V was trimmed by 6 bases and J by 4 bases, leaving 19 bases between them. Germline V gene lookup returns CDR1 MDHEN and CDR2 SYDVKM. The CDR3 consists of 15 residues. DNA for the CDR3: TGTGCCAGCAGCATTTTGACGGGACACGGGTACGAGCAGTACTTC. Translating it yields CASSILTGHGYEQYF.

The V gene is TRBV5-1, the J gene TRBJ2-2; 7 bases fit TRBD1. CDR1 and CDR2 (germline): SGHRS, YFSETQ. The ends lost 5 bases at V and 0 bases at J; junction bases unmatched: 7. CDR3 length equals 16 residues. CDR3 DNA: TGCGCCAGCAGAAGAACCGGGACAGCGAACACCGGGGAGCTGTTTTTT. It is translated as CASRRTGTANTGELFF.

J is TRBJ1-1 and V is TRBV7-8; a possible D gene is TRBD1 (5 bases). Trimming removed 1 base from V and 3 bases from J, with 15 bases in between. The length of the CDR3 is 16 residues. Germline CDR1 reads SGHVS; CDR2 reads FQNEAQ. The DNA for the CDR3 is TGTGCCAGCAGCTTAGGGGGTGCTGGGGGGGACACTGAAGCTTTCTTT. This encodes CASSLGGAGGDTEAFF.

This clone was seen a few times. The J gene is TRBJ2-5, the V gene TRBV2; 11 nucleotides line up with TRBD2. CDR1 SNHLY and CDR2 FYNNEI come from the germline V gene. The CDR3 is 15 residues long. V was clipped by 6 bases and J by 2 bases; unmatched bases: 5. In nucleotides, the CDR3 is TGTGCCAGCAGGGAACTAGCGGGGGCTCAAGAGACCCAGTACTTC. Translating it yields CASRELAGAQETQYF.

The V call is TRBV6-5, the J call TRBJ2-1, with D maybe TRBD2 (6 bases). Germline CDR1 is MNHEY and CDR2 is SVGAGI. This CDR3 comprises 15 residues. Between the trimmed V and J ends, which lost 6 bases and 7 bases, there was a span of 19 bases. The CDR3 coding sequence is TGTGCCAGCAGCCAACGCGGGACCCTTGGAAATGAGCAGTTCTTC. It is translated as CASSQRGTLGNEQFF.

The chain is built from TRBV10-3 and TRBJ1-1, with TRBD1 matching over 8 bases. CDR1 and CDR2 (germline): ENHRY, SYGVKD. This CDR3 contains 15 residues. V lost 3 bases and J lost 0; bases outside the gene matches: 3. Here the CDR3 reads CAISEIQGVNTEAFF. CDR3 sequence (DNA): TGTGCCATCAGTGAAATACAGGGGGTGAACACTGAAGCTTTCTTT.

A single count supports this clone. The chain uses TRBV5-4 and TRBJ2-1; 9 bases are shared with TRBD1. The CDR3 is 15 amino acids. Germline V lookup: CDR1 SGHNT, CDR2 YYREEE (reference sequence). Germline trimming cut 5 bases from V and 3 bases from J; bases unmatched to any gene: 6. The CDR3 loop reads CASRTTGGNYNEQFF. The CDR3 DNA follows: TGTGCCAGCAGGACGACAGGGGGTAACTACAATGAGCAGTTCTTC.

The chain couples TRBV5-1 to TRBJ2-3, with D tentatively TRBD1 (6 bases). This CDR3 spans 14 amino acids. Germline V CDR1 and CDR2: SGHRS, YFSETQ. The V end was cut by 7 bases, the J end by 6 bases, with 18 bases between. The CDR3 here is CASSAQGSRDTQYF. As DNA, the CDR3 is TGCGCCAGCTCTGCCCAGGGGAGCCGGGATACGCAGTATTTT.

There are a few counts of this clone. V usage is TRBV6-5 and J usage is TRBJ2-7; D is perhaps TRBD1 (5 bases). The CDR3 extends over 14 amino acids. Between the trimmed V and J ends, which lost 6 bases and 3 bases, there was a span of 15 bases. Germline-derived CDR1 and CDR2 are MNHEY and SVGAGI. Here the CDR3 DNA reads TGTGCCAGCAGGCCAGGAATGGGGCTCTACGAGCAGTACTTC. Translating it yields CASRPGMGLYEQYF.

In DNA, the CDR3 is TGTGCCTGGTACAGGGCGTCTGGGGCCAACGTCCTGACTTTC. Amino acid sequence: CAWYRASGANVLTF. The chain has TRBV30 and TRBJ2-6; D might be TRBD1 (6 bases). In germline, CDR1 is GTSNPN, CDR2 SVGIG (reference sequence). The CDR3 has 14 residues. V was clipped by 5 bases and J by 1 base, with 9 bases between them. Looking up the rest from reference TRBV30 and TRBJ2-6 gives the full variable domain: SQTIHQWPATLVQPVGSPLSLECTVEGTSNPNLYWYRQAAGRGLQLLFYSVGIGQISSEVPQNLSASRPQDRQFILSSKKLLLSDSGFYLCAWYRASGANVLTFGAGSRLTVL.

CDR3 coding DNA: TGTGCCAGCAGCCCAGGGGCCAAACAGGGAAGTTGGGACGAGCAGTACTTC. It translates to CASSPGAKQGSWDEQYF. The genes are TRBV11-3 and TRBJ2-7; D possibly corresponds to TRBD1 (6 bases). The CDR3 totals 17 residues. Germline V gene sequence: CDR1 SGHNT, CDR2 YENEEA. Trimming left V 5 bases short and J 5 bases short, with 25 bases between.

The chain has TRBV19 and TRBJ2-7; maybe TRBD2 (6 bases). CDR1 and CDR2 from the germline V gene are LNHDA and SQIVND (reference sequence). The V end lost 5 bases, the J end lost 6 bases, and 8 bases lay between the germline ends. This CDR3 is built from 11 residues. CDR3 DNA sequence: TGTGCCAGTAGTGGGGGGAGCGAGCAGTACTTC. It specifies CASSGGSEQYF.

A remark on this clone: The sample has other DNA sequences that encode this CDR3 too. The J gene is TRBJ2-5, the V gene TRBV5-1; 12 bases are a match to TRBD1. CDR3 length: 17 residues. V shed 4 bases, J shed 5 bases, and the junction held 12 bases outside the gene matches. CDR1 SGHRS and CDR2 YFSETQ come from the germline V gene. This chain's CDR3 is CASSTGRRDRGQETQYF. The CDR3 nucleotides are TGCGCCAGCAGCACGGGACGCAGGGACAGGGGGCAGGAGACCCAGTACTTC.

The table lists this clone with a count of one. The chain combines TRBV10-2 with TRBJ1-1; TRBD1 aligns across 9 bases. V lost 6 bases, J lost 1 base, and 6 bases stayed unmatched. The CDR3 sequence is 15 residues long. Germline CDR1 WSHSY, CDR2 SAAADI. DNA of the CDR3: TGCGCCAGCAGGCCCTTACAGGGGGCGAACACTGAAGCTTTCTTT. Translating gives CASRPLQGANTEAFF.

The V gene is TRBV9, the J gene TRBJ2-7; D possibly corresponds to TRBD1 (7 bases). The germline V gene has CDR1 SGDLS and CDR2 YYNGEE. CDR3 length equals 15 residues. V lost 4 bases and J lost 3, with 17 bases in between. The CDR3 DNA reads TGTGCCAGCAGCTTGCGACAGGGAGGCGGCTACGAGCAGTACTTC. Amino acids: CASSLRQGGGYEQYF.

This clone was observed a single time. This chain links TRBV11-3 with TRBJ1-1; tentative D call: TRBD1 (6 bases). In germline, CDR1 is SGHNT, CDR2 YENEEA. The CDR3 is 13 amino acids. The germline V and J ends were trimmed by 5 bases and 10 bases, with 17 bases remaining between them. The CDR3 coding sequence is TGTGCCAGCAGCCAGAGGGGGAGTCGGGGAGCTTTCTTT. Its protein product is CASSQRGSRGAFF.

V gene TRBV7-8 combines with J gene TRBJ2-7; the match to TRBD2 covers 10 bases. The CDR3 runs to 14 residues. J gave up 3 bases and V 2 bases, and 1 base lay outside the gene matches. Per the germline V gene, CDR1 is SGHVS and CDR2 is FQNEAQ. CDR3 region: CASSLLAGDYEQYF. The CDR3 bases are TGTGCCAGCAGCTTACTAGCGGGAGACTACGAGCAGTACTTC.

CDR3 bases: TGTGCCTGGAGTAAACGGGACAGATTCCCCTATGGCTACACCTTC. The encoded protein is CAWSKRDRFPYGYTF. The rearrangement joins TRBV30 to TRBJ1-2, with TRBD1 matching 7 bases. The CDR3 runs to 15 residues. The V segment lost 2 bases and the J segment 4 bases; nucleotides outside the gene matches: 10. From germline, CDR1 is GTSNPN and CDR2 SVGIG (reference sequence).

The chain employs TRBV7-2 and TRBJ2-5; TRBD1 aligns across 10 bases. Germline loops: CDR1 SGHTA, CDR2 FQGNSA. V dropped 3 bases and J dropped 5; count of bases not matched to a gene: 3. This CDR3 comprises 14 residues. The CDR3 sequence: CASSLWTGGETQYF. DNA for the CDR3: TGTGCCAGCAGCTTGTGGACAGGGGGGGAGACCCAGTACTTC.